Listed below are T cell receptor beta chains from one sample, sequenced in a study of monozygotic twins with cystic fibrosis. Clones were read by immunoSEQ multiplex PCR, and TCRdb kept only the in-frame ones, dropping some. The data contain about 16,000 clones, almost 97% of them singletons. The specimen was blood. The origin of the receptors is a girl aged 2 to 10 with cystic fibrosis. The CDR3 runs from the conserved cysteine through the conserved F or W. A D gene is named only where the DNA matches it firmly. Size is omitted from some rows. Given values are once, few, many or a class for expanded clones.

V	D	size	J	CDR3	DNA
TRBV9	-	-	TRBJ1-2	CASSAWGTPINGYGYTF	TGTGCCAGCAGCGCCTGGGGCACGCCGATTAACGGCTATGGCTACACCTTC
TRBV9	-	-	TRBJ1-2	CASSSLTPGYTF	TGTGCCAGCAGCTCCCTGACTCCTGGCTACACCTTC
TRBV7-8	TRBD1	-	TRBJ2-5	CASSSLRGQGKETQYF	TGTGCCAGCAGCTCCCTCAGGGGGCAGGGGAAAGAGACCCAGTACTTC
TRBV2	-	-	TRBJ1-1	CASSRSGNTEAFF	TGTGCCAGCAGCAGGTCCGGGAACACTGAAGCTTTCTTT
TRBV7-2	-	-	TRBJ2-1	CASRPTGTDYNEQFF	TGTGCCAGCAGACCTACCGGGACGGATTACAATGAGCAGTTCTTC
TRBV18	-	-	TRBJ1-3	CASSPPATGSSGNTIYF	TGTGCCAGCTCACCCCCGGCGACAGGTAGCTCTGGAAACACCATATATTTT
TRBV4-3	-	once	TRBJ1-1	CASSQSISTEAFF	TGCGCCAGCAGCCAATCCATATCCACTGAAGCTTTCTTT
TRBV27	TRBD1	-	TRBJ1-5	CASKPGTGLNQPQHF	TGTGCCAGCAAACCCGGGACAGGGCTCAATCAGCCCCAGCATTTT
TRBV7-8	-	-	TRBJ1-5	CASSRGSYQPQHF	TGTGCCAGCAGCCGGGGGTCCTATCAGCCCCAGCATTTT
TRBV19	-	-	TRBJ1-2	CASSIAEFYGYTF	TGTGCCAGTAGTATAGCAGAGTTCTATGGCTACACCTTC
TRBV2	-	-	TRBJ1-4	CASGQGPVEKLFF	TGTGCCAGCGGGCAGGGACCCGTGGAAAAACTGTTTTTT
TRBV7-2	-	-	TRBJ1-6	CASSFWGNSPLHF	TGTGCCAGCAGCTTCTGGGGTAATTCACCCCTCCACTTT
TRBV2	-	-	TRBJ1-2	CASSKGPAYGYTF	TGTGCCAGCAGTAAGGGCCCAGCCTATGGCTACACCTTC
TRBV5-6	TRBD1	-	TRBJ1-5	CASSKYRGTNNQPQHF	TGTGCCAGCAGCAAGTACAGGGGTACTAACAATCAGCCCCAGCATTTT
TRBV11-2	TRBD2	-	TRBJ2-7	CASSLCYSGACEQYF	TGTGCCAGCAGCTTGTGCTACAGCGGGGCCTGCGAGCAGTACTTC
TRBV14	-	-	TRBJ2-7	CASSFSGNRHEQYF	TGTGCCAGCAGCTTCTCAGGGAATCGGCACGAGCAGTACTTC
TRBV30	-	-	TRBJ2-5	CAWSRKAGQQETQYF	TGTGCCTGGAGTAGGAAGGCAGGTCAACAAGAGACCCAGTACTTC
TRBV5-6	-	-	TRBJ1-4	CASSFDPLSNEKLFF	TGTGCCAGCAGCTTTGATCCTCTATCTAATGAAAAACTGTTTTTT
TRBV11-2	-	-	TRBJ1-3	CASSPGGRAGNTIYF	TGTGCCAGCAGCCCGGGTGGGCGGGCTGGAAACACCATATATTTT
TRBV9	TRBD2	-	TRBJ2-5	CASSVFTSGQETQYF	TGTGCCAGCAGCGTATTTACTAGCGGCCAAGAGACCCAGTACTTC
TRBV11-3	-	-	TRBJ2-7	CASSSWGAKSYEQYF	TGTGCCAGCAGCTCCTGGGGGGCTAAGAGCTACGAGCAGTACTTC
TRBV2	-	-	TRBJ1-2	CASDRLNYGYTF	TGTGCCAGCGACAGGCTTAACTATGGCTACACCTTC
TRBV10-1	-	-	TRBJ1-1	CASSGRAGPLRNTEAFF	TGCGCCAGCAGTGGCCGGGCTGGTCCTTTGCGGAACACTGAAGCTTTCTTT
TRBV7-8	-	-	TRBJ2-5	CASSPSVETQYF	TGTGCCAGCAGCCCGTCGGTAGAGACCCAGTACTTC
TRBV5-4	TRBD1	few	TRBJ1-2	CASSGDRGFGYGYTF	TGTGCCAGCAGCGGGGACAGGGGATTCGGCTATGGCTACACCTTC
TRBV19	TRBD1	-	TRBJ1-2	CASSILDRGSGYTF	TGTGCCAGTAGTATCTTAGACAGGGGGAGTGGCTACACCTTC
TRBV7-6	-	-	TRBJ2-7	CASSWFQGKKGYEQYF	TGTGCCAGCAGCTGGTTTCAGGGGAAAAAGGGGTACGAGCAGTACTTC
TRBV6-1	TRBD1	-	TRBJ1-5	CASSDNRGRAGNQPQHF	TGTGCCAGCAGTGATAACAGGGGCCGCGCCGGAAATCAGCCCCAGCATTTT
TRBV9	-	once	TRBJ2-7	CASSTGTKSSYEQYF	TGTGCCAGCAGCACCGGGACGAAAAGCTCCTACGAGCAGTACTTC
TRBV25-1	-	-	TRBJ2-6	CASGRSGANVLTF	TGTGCCAGCGGTAGATCGGGGGCCAACGTCCTGACTTTC
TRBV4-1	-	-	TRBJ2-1	CASSQDRTGQGRANEQFF	TGCGCCAGCAGCCAAGATCGAACGGGTCAGGGGAGGGCTAACGAGCAGTTCTTC
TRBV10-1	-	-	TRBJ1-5	CASSEKSQPQHF	TGCGCCAGCAGTGAGAAGAGTCAGCCCCAGCATTTT
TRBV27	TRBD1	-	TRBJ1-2	CASSPPADRAYGYTF	TGTGCCAGCAGTCCCCCGGCGGACAGGGCATATGGCTACACCTTC
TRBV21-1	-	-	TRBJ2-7	CASSKGSGGHEQYF	TGTGCCAGCAGCAAAGGTTCGGGGGGTCATGAGCAGTACTTC
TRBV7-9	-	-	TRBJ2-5	CASSSPLGTQYF	TGTGCCAGCAGCTCTCCCCTGGGGACCCAGTACTTC
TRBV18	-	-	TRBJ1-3	CASSPLGRTSSGNTIYF	TGTGCCAGCTCACCACTTGGCAGGACAAGCTCTGGAAACACCATATATTTT
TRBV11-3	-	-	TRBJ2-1	CASSNRGPNEQFF	TGTGCCAGCAGCAACCGGGGACCCAATGAGCAGTTCTTC
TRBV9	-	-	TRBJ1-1	CASSVVLGGAGTEAFF	TGTGCCAGCAGCGTAGTGTTGGGGGGCGCAGGCACTGAAGCTTTCTTT
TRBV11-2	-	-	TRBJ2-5	CASSLGRTGGGVETQYF	TGTGCCAGCAGCTTAGGTCGGACGGGGGGCGGGGTAGAGACCCAGTACTTC
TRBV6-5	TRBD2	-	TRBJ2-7	CASSPSASGEQYF	TGTGCCAGCAGCCCCTCAGCTAGCGGCGAGCAGTACTTC
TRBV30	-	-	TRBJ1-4	CAWRRQTQSNEKLFF	TGTGCCTGGAGGAGACAGACTCAATCTAATGAAAAACTGTTTTTT
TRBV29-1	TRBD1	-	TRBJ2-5	CSAELNRGQSETQYF	TGCAGCGCGGAGTTAAACAGGGGGCAGTCAGAGACCCAGTACTTC
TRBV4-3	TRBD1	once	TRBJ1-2	CASSQKRTGYGYTF	TGCGCCAGCAGCCAGAAAAGGACAGGTTACGGCTACACCTTC
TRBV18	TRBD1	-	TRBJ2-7	CASSPSTGGSYEQYF	TGTGCCAGCTCACCAAGTACAGGGGGTTCCTACGAGCAGTACTTC
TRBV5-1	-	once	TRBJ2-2	CASSSAQNTGELFF	TGCGCCAGCAGCTCGGCCCAGAACACCGGGGAGCTGTTTTTT
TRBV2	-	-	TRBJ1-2	CASRMTDYGYTF	TGTGCCAGCAGGATGACAGACTATGGCTACACCTTC
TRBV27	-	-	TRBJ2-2	CASSWDKNTGELFF	TGTGCCAGCAGTTGGGACAAGAACACCGGGGAGCTGTTTTTT
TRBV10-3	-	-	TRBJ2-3	CAISEFAGSTDTQYF	TGTGCCATCAGTGAGTTCGCGGGTTCCACAGATACGCAGTATTTT
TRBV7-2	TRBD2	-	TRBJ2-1	CASSPPNSGEGEQFF	TGTGCCAGCAGCCCACCGAATAGCGGGGAAGGTGAGCAGTTCTTC
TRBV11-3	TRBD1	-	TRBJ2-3	CASSLDGTGDRDTQYF	TGTGCCAGCAGCTTGGACGGGACAGGGGATCGAGATACGCAGTATTTT
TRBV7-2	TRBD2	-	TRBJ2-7	CASSLERGFSYEQYF	TGTGCCAGCAGCTTAGAGCGGGGCTTCTCCTACGAGCAGTACTTC
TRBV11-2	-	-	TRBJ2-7	CASSPIGRRTENPYEQYF	TGTGCCAGCAGCCCGATCGGTCGACGGACAGAAAACCCCTACGAGCAGTACTTC
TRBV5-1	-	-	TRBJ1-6	CASSLDPVIVSPLHF	TGCGCCAGCAGCTTGGATCCAGTCATCGTTTCACCCCTCCACTTT
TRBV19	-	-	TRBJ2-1	CASTGVSYNEQFF	TGTGCCAGTACCGGGGTCTCCTACAATGAGCAGTTCTTC
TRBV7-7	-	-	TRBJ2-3	CASSAGTASTDTQYF	TGTGCTAGCAGCGCCGGGACGGCGAGCACAGATACGCAGTATTTT
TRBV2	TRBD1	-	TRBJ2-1	CASNRQGEQFF	TGTGCCAGCAACAGACAGGGTGAGCAGTTCTTC
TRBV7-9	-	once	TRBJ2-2	CASTNRGAHTGELFF	TGTGCCAGCACAAACCGGGGGGCCCACACCGGGGAGCTGTTTTTT
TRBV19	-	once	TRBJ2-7	CASSLSGFAYEQYF	TGTGCCAGTAGCCTGAGCGGTTTTGCCTACGAGCAGTACTTC
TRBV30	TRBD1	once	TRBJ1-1	CAHGRRGDEAFF	TGTGCTCATGGCCGCAGGGGGGATGAAGCTTTCTTT
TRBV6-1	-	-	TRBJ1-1	CASSVGFRRDTEAFF	TGTGCCAGCAGTGTAGGGTTCCGGAGGGATACTGAAGCTTTCTTT